The T cell receptor beta chain described here comes from a study of PD-L1 blockade in urothelial cancer. The germline CDR1 and CDR2 sequences are SNHLY and FYNNEI. Trimming left V 7 bases short and J 7 bases short, with 13 bases between. The CDR3 contains 12 residues. Time point reported: peripheral blood 6 weeks after treatment start. TCRdb keeps only in-frame clones here, not all; method: immunoSEQ multiplex PCR. The sample shows about 120,000 clones, 80% to 90% of them seen only once. Study results and caveats: Durable-benefit cases showed more tumor-associated blood clone expansion at 3 weeks.

This clone was detected only a few times. Its antigen is as yet unknown. The material was PBMCs, obtained around atezolizumab (anti-PD-L1) treatment. This rearrangement joins TRBV2 to TRBJ1-2; D is ambiguous. This clonotype originated in a man aged 60-69 years with urothelial cancer. In DNA form, the CDR3 reads TGTGCCAGCAAGCAGGTCAAGGTTGGCTACACCTTC. It is translated as CASKQVKVGYTF.